This TCR beta chain was retrieved from a study of T cell responses to AZD1222 COVID-19 vaccine (dated by TCRdb to the early 2020s). For context, the study as a whole: AZD1222 recipients with second doses at about 4 weeks or about 12 weeks were pooled, because spike-specific TCR depth and breadth did not differ between schedules. A total of 230 to 250 trial participants underwent TCR sequencing, of whom some 210 received two doses of AZD1222 and about 25 received two doses of the MenACWY control vaccine. Trial participants were enrolled into age subgroups of 18-55, 56-69 and 70-plus years, which contained about 150, 28 and 57 TCR-sequenced participants, respectively.

What the research found in general, with its limitations: Vaccine-associated CD4 TCRs spanned the whole spike protein, with dominant responses in regions 160-218 and 743-854. Spike-specific TCR breadth and depth rose significantly after two AZD1222 doses compared with day 0 and with MenACWY recipients. Conclusions about previously exposed vaccinees were limited because only a handful of AZD1222 recipients were SARS-CoV-2 seropositive at baseline. Reportedly, almost half of the unique spike-specific TCRs recognized epitopes lying outside the regions that are mutated in the B.1.351 and B.1.1.7 variants. The 56-69-year group was small, and its depth increase did not reach significance, likely because of low power. Because no day 14 peak-response samples were available, repertoires were characterized only after the peak T cell response. Participants were mostly white British and included more females than males, and it was suggested by the authors that clonal diversity may have been underestimated.

The CDR3 regions of human TCRbeta chains were analyzed by immunosequencing. As for the original processing: TCRs in the repertoires were matched against a reference library of SARS-CoV-2-specific TCRs that had been generated with the MIRA antigen-specificity platform. Breadth was defined as the fraction of unique TCRs that were SARS-CoV-2-associated. Depth was defined as the fraction of total T cells that were SARS-CoV-2-associated. Each spike-specific TCR was assigned to its reactive spike region and to a CD4 or CD8 class using the MIRA data. Log10-transformed breadth and depth values were compared by one-way ANOVA with Sidak's multiple comparisons tests. TCRdb carries this immuneACCESS record with in-frame sequences only. Its versions omit some clonotypes, under half of them owing to an unresolved V gene in the studies checked, with the rest unexplained. The V and J calls and clone size are taken from that table; D and trimming were inferred from the DNA. Counted in this sample were about 70,000 clones; 65% to 85% of them appeared once. The ten biggest clones cover roughly 10% of the sample.

A note on this clone: Its antigen is currently not known. No much larger clonotype is one base removed from it; base qualities were not supplied.

Read against the paper, the sample's time point label means: baseline before first vaccination. The vaccinee samples were drawn from two UK trials, COV001 and COV002, one of which was a single-blind randomized controlled phase 2/3 trial testing AZD1222 (ChAdOx1 nCoV-19) in healthy adults. For TCRbeta chain sequencing, PBMC samples from trial participants were taken at day 0 and at day 28 after the second dose. Trimmed from V: 5 bases; trimmed from J: 8 bases; junction bases lacking a gene match: 11. The CDR3 sequence holds 14 residues, the cysteine and phenylalanine included. This entry keeps only the CDR3 DNA: 42 bases, framed from base 1. Based on the germline V gene, the CDR1 and CDR2 sequences are MNHEY and SVGEGT.

This receptor chain uses TRBV6-2 or TRBV6-3 and TRBJ1-1, with 7 middle bases fitting TRBD1. The TCR sequence derives from an adult in good health. Here the sequenced sample was peripheral blood, taken on day 0 of AZD1222 vaccination. CDR3 sequence: CASSTLTGTGEAFF. The nucleotide sequence is TGTGCCAGCAGTACCCTGACAGGGACGGGGGAAGCTTTCTTT.